This T cell receptor beta chain was obtained from a study of neurological immune-mediated disorders. TCRdb reprocessed the 5' RACE reads with MiXCR, giving one entry per CDR3 protein. The table includes tens of thousands of distinct CDR3 sequences, approximately 13% detected once. This clonotype has at least ten counts. A junction boundary mismatches the germline segment, possibly from a read error. The CDR3 covers 14 residues. CDR1 is LNHNV, CDR2 YYDKDF, per germline (reference sequence). Sample time point: longitudinal time-point 2. The genes are TRBV15 and TRBJ2-5; TRBD1 matches at 8 bases. The sample comprised PBMCs. This TCR derives from a female donor with HTLV-1-associated myelopathy (HAM/TSP). CDR3 sequence: CATSKQGARETQYF. The CDR3 DNA reads TGTGCTACCAGCAAGCAGGGGGCAAGGGAGACCCAGTACTTC.